The entry below gives a single TCR beta chain sequence along with its context. Its antigen is still unknown. This sample is part of a study of shared clonotypes between healthy human individuals. General observations from the study: Generally, naive subsets (rather than memory subsets) showed larger estimated richness. Sampling involved blood alone; tissue repertoires likely differ.

CDR1 is SEHNR, CDR2 FQNEAQ, per germline (reference sequence). CDR3 length: 14 amino acids. V was shortened by 4 bases and J by 5 bases, with 9 bases between the two germline ends. Data came from immunoSEQ multiplex PCR; TCRdb stores just in-frame clones and leaves some out. The sample lists roughly 2.6 million clones, more than 90% occurring once. The clonotype was recovered from a man aged 18 to 30 in good health. The chain combines TRBV7-9 with TRBJ1-6; D might be TRBD1 (5 bases). Sequencing input: naive CD4+ T cells sorted from blood. Subset reported: CD45RA+ positively selected. The CDR3 region is CASSSLGDNSPLHF. The CDR3 nucleotides read TGTGCCAGCAGCTCCCTGGGGGATAATTCACCCCTCCACTTT.